The entry below gives a single TCR beta chain sequence along with its context. The sample holds one count of this clone. Its antigen remains undetermined. No clone much larger than this one lies a single base away; base qualities are absent. The data are from a study of control samples from healthy donors and cancer patients (TCRdb year 2020). From the cysteine up to the phenylalanine, the CDR3 has a length of 15 residues. The only DNA kept is the CDR3, 45 bases in frame from the first base. CDR1 and CDR2, looked up from the germline V gene, are SGHTA and FQGNSA. Ends trimmed: V by 5 bases, J by 4 bases; bases unmatched to a gene: 10. Receptors were amplified or captured by the immunoSEQ multiplex PCR assay. TCRdb mirrors the immuneACCESS table, restricted to in-frame sequences. Some clones are absent from its copies; in checked studies, under half trace to an unresolved V gene, and the reason for the others is unknown. The sample data list under 200,000 clones, and roughly 93% of these were observed just once. Of the sample, approximately 4% falls within the top ten clones.

This TCR was sampled from a woman aged 60-70 years in good health. The sample comprised blood. The rearrangement joined TRBV7-2 to TRBJ2-7; the junction holds 8 bases that match TRBD2. The DNA sequence reads TGTGCCAGCAGCCTGGCGGGGGGCCCGCAATACGAGCAGTACTTC. It is translated as CASSLAGGPQYEQYF.